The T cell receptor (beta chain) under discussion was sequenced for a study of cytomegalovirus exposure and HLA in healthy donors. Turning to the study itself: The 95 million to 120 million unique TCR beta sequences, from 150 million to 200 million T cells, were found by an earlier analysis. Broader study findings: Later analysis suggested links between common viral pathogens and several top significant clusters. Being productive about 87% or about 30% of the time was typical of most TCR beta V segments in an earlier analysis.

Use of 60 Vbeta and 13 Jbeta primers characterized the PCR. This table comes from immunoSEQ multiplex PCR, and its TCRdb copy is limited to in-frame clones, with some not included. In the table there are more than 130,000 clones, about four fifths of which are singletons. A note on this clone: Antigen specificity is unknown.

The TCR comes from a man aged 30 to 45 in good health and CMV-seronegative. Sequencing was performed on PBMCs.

The CDR3 DNA is TGTGCCAGCAGCCCCACTAGCGGTCCTCGTGAGCAGTACTTC. It specifies CASSPTSGPREQYF. The V gene is TRBV13, the J gene TRBJ2-7, with TRBD2 matching 8 bases. The junction had 10 bases not matched to a gene; V was cut back by 5 bases and J by 7 bases. The germline V gene encodes CDR1 PRHDT and CDR2 FYEKMQ (reference sequence). The CDR3 has 14 amino acids.